The 18 T cell receptor beta chains presented below share a single source sample, sequenced in a study of siplizumab effects on memory and regulatory T cells. Repertoires were generated with immunoSEQ multiplex PCR, while TCRdb's copy carries only in-frame clones and drops some. The sample holds 50,000 to 70,000 clones; roughly 96% are singletons and the top ten take about 0.095%. The sample consisted of naive CD8+ T cells sorted from blood. The receptors originated from a human donor in good health.

The chain uses TRBV11-2 and TRBJ2-7; D ambiguous. Trimming stripped 1 base from V and 2 bases from J, with 3 bases between. This CDR3 is 12 amino acids long. The germline CDR1 and CDR2 sequences are SGHAT and FQNNGV. The CDR3 DNA follows: TGTGCCAGCAGCTTAGGGACCTACGAGCAGTACTTC. Encoded protein: CASSLGTYEQYF.

The V and J genes are TRBV27 and TRBJ2-2; D remains ambiguous. Germline V lookup: CDR1 MNHEY, CDR2 SMNVEV (reference sequence). This CDR3 region has 16 residues. Trimming cost V 6 bases and J 0 bases, with 14 bases left between them. CDR3 sequence: CASRPQEPSNTGELFF. CDR3 bases: TGTGCCAGCAGACCCCAGGAGCCCTCGAACACCGGGGAGCTGTTTTTT.

This chain uses TRBV6-5 with TRBJ2-7; the D call may be TRBD1 or TRBD2 (5 bases each). Deletions cut 4 bases from V and 2 bases from J, with 12 bases between. From germline, CDR1 is MNHEY and CDR2 SVGAGI. This CDR3 region has 14 residues. CDR3 coding DNA: TGTGCCAGCAGTTCGGGACGGCAAGCCTACGAGCAGTACTTC. Residues: CASSSGRQAYEQYF.

This chain uses TRBV7-9 with TRBJ2-6; D might be TRBD1 (6 bases). The CDR3 contains 14 residues. Germline-derived CDR1 and CDR2 are SEHNR and FQNEAQ (reference sequence). Trimming left V 4 bases short and J 10 bases short, with 14 bases between. The CDR3 protein is CASSSGTRSNVLTF. DNA for the CDR3: TGTGCCAGCAGCTCGGGGACAAGATCTAACGTCCTGACTTTC.

The rearrangement joins TRBV5-4 to TRBJ2-7; D gene ambiguous. CDR1 SGHNT and CDR2 YYREEE come from the germline V gene (reference sequence). V dropped 0 bases and J dropped 2 bases, with 12 bases sitting between them. This CDR3 comprises 15 residues. In nucleotides, the CDR3 is TGTGCCAGCAGCTTGGATCCAGGTCCTCCCTACGAGCAGTACTTC. Its translation is CASSLDPGPPYEQYF.

The genes are TRBV19 and TRBJ2-5, with unresolved D. TRBJ2-7 explains the end of the DNA better; the J call may be wrong. The length of the CDR3 is 13 residues. From germline, CDR1 is LNHDA and CDR2 SQIVND (reference sequence). As DNA, the CDR3 is TGTGCCAGTAGTATAGTAGGAGCCTACGAGCAGTACTTC. Amino acid sequence: CASSIVGAYEQYF.

This clone turned up a few times. The rearrangement uses TRBV5-6 and TRBJ1-5, with no clear D. CDR3 length: 12 residues. CDR1 is SGHDT, CDR2 YYEEEE, per germline. V was pared by 2 bases and J by 9 bases, with 9 bases between. The CDR3 reads CASSLEAGPQHF. The CDR3 DNA reads as TGTGCCAGCAGCTTAGAAGCCGGGCCCCAGCATTTT.

V is TRBV9 and J is TRBJ2-4; D gene uncertain. CDR1 is SGDLS, CDR2 YYNGEE, per germline. Trimming shortened V by 4 bases and J by 4 bases, and 9 bases separated the two germline ends. The CDR3 has 13 amino acids. CDR3 region: CASSPDGKNIQYF. The CDR3 DNA reads TGTGCCAGCAGCCCGGACGGAAAAAACATTCAGTACTTC.

The chain combines TRBV4-3 with TRBJ2-7; D is unresolved. Deletions cut 3 bases from V and 7 bases from J, with 10 bases between. In germline, CDR1 is LGHNA, CDR2 YSLEER. There are 12 residues in the CDR3. The CDR3 reads CASSQELGEQYF. The CDR3 DNA is TGCGCCAGCAGCCAGGAACTTGGGGAGCAGTACTTC.

The J gene is TRBJ2-2, the V gene TRBV9; 10 positions match TRBD1. Per germline, CDR1 SGDLS and CDR2 YYNGEE. Germline trimming cut 0 bases from V and 7 bases from J; bases unmatched to any gene: 3. CDR3 size: 15 residues. CDR3 sequence: CASSVGQGASGELFF. In DNA form, the CDR3 reads TGTGCCAGCAGCGTAGGACAGGGGGCAAGCGGGGAGCTGTTTTTT.

The gene calls are TRBV19 and TRBJ1-4, with 10 bases matching TRBD1. After removal of 6 bases from V and 8 bases from J, the junction contained 6 bases not matched to a gene. The CDR3 consists of 14 residues. Per germline, CDR1 LNHDA and CDR2 SQIVND (reference sequence). The CDR3 DNA sequence: TGTGCCAGTAGGACGACAGGGGGCTTAGAAAAACTGTTTTTT. This sequence encodes CASRTTGGLEKLFF.

V and J are TRBV10-3 and TRBJ2-1; the match to TRBD2 covers 7 bases. Germline V gene data show CDR1 as ENHRY and CDR2 as SYGVKD. This CDR3 comprises 15 residues. The V gene end was trimmed by 0 bases and the J gene end by 3 bases; junction bases not matched to a gene: 2. DNA of the CDR3: TGTGCCATCAGTGAGTCGCCGGGGGGCTACAATGAGCAGTTCTTC. Translating gives CAISESPGGYNEQFF.

V gene TRBV6-1 combines with J gene TRBJ2-3; the match to TRBD1 covers 8 bases. The V and J ends lost 6 bases and 1 base, in that order; junction bases with no gene match: 6. From germline, CDR1 is MNHNS and CDR2 SASEGT. The CDR3 runs to 15 residues. The DNA of the CDR3 is TGTGCCAGCAGAAAAAGGGGACAGGGCACAGATACGCAGTATTTT. Translating it yields CASRKRGQGTDTQYF.

This chain connects TRBV4-1 to TRBJ1-2, with D uncertain. Germline loops: CDR1 MGHRA, CDR2 YSYEKL. The V end was cut by 1 base, the J end by 8 bases, with 20 bases between. The CDR3 length is 16 residues. Here the CDR3 DNA reads TGCGCCAGCAGCCAAGGCCCTGATATCGCCGGGAACGGCTACACCTTC. It specifies CASSQGPDIAGNGYTF.

The chain uses TRBV5-4 and TRBJ2-1, with 9 bases that match TRBD1. From germline, CDR1 is SGHNT and CDR2 YYREEE (reference sequence). Unmatched junction bases numbered 10, after V lost 5 bases and J lost 10 bases. The CDR3 contains 14 residues. The CDR3 DNA sequence: TGTGCCAGCAGTGACAGGGGGGCCAACGGGGAGCAGTTCTTC. Translation: CASSDRGANGEQFF.

This sequence joins TRBV12-5 and TRBJ1-1, with TRBD1 as a possible D gene (6 bases). Germline loops: CDR1 LGHNT, CDR2 FRNRAP. This CDR3 comprises 13 residues. Trimming shortened V by 0 bases and J by 5 bases, and 7 bases separated the two germline ends. CDR3 in amino acids: CASGLVGTTEAFF. DNA for the CDR3: TGTGCTAGTGGTTTGGTGGGGACAACTGAAGCTTTCTTT.

The chain has TRBV5-6 and TRBJ1-4; 7 nucleotides align to TRBD1. Germline V lookup: CDR1 SGHDT, CDR2 YYEEEE. V was clipped by 4 bases and J by 8 bases; unmatched bases: 8. The CDR3 extends over 14 amino acids. CDR3: CASSHSRQGEKLFF. The CDR3 DNA is TGTGCCAGCAGCCATAGCAGACAGGGAGAAAAACTGTTTTTT.

A remark on this clone: One junction end disagrees with the germline gene, perhaps due to a read error. Other DNA sequences in this sample translate to the same CDR3. The rearrangement joins TRBV28 to TRBJ2-6, with TRBD1 identical over 9 bases. Per germline, CDR1 MDHEN and CDR2 SYDVKM. The CDR3 has 17 amino acids. The CDR3 region is CASKVPGQGSGANVLTF. The DNA for the CDR3 is TGTGCCAGCAAAGTTCCGGGACAGGGCTCTGGGGCTAACGTCCTGACTTTC.